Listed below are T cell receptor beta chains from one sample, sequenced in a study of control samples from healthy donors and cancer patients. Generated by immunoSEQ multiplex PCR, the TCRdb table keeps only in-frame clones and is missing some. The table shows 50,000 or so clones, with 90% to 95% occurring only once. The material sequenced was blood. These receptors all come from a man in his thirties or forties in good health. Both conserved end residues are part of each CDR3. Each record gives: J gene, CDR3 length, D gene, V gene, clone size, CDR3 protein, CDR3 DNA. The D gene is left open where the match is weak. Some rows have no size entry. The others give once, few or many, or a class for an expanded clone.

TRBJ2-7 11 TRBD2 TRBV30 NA CACGRLAAIFF TGTGCCTGCGGTCGACTAGCGGCAATCTTCTTC
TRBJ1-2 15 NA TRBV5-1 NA CASSLGFDGGYGYTF TGCGCCAGCAGCTTGGGTTTTGATGGGGGCTATGGCTACACCTTC
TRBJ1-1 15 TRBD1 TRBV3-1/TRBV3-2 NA CASSQADRANTEAFF TGTGCCAGCAGCCAAGCTGACAGGGCAAACACTGAAGCTTTCTTT
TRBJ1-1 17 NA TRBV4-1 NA CASSQVGGGVLGTEAFF TGCGCCAGCAGCCAAGTTGGAGGGGGGGTATTGGGCACTGAAGCTTTCTTT
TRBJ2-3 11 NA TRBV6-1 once CASSDTDTQYF TGTGCCAGCAGTGATACAGATACGCAGTATTTT
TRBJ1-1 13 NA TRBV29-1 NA CSTRRDLNTEAFF TGCAGCACTCGACGTGACCTCAACACTGAAGCTTTCTTT
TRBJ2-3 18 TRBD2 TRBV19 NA CASSTSGLAVQSTDTQYF TGTGCCAGTAGTACCTCGGGACTAGCGGTTCAGAGCACAGATACGCAGTATTTT
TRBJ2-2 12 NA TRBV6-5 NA CASRVGPGELFF TGTGCCAGCAGAGTAGGTCCCGGGGAGCTGTTTTTT
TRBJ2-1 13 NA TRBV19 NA CASSRRGGNEQFF TGTGCCAGTAGCCGGAGGGGTGGCAATGAGCAGTTCTTC
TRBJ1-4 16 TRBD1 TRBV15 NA CATSRDFGTGDEKLFF TGTGCCACCAGCAGAGATTTTGGGACAGGGGACGAAAAACTGTTTTTT
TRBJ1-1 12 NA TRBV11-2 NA CASSLWGTEAFF TGTGCCAGCAGCTTATGGGGGACTGAAGCTTTCTTT
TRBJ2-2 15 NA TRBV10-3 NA CAISESDRGSGELFF TGTGCCATCAGTGAGTCGGATAGGGGTTCCGGGGAGCTGTTTTTT
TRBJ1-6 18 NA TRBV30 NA CAWRRAGVPPAPNSPLHF TGTGCCTGGAGGAGGGCAGGGGTTCCCCCCGCCCCCAATTCACCCCTCCACTTT
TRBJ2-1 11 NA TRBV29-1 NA CSGNTYNEQFF TGCAGCGGCAATACCTACAATGAGCAGTTCTTC
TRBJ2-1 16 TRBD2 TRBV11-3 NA CASSLAGGLSYNEQFF TGTGCCAGCAGCTTGGCGGGAGGCCTCTCCTACAATGAGCAGTTCTTC
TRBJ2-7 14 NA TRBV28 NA CASRGRGFYNEQYF TGTGCCAGCCGGGGCAGGGGCTTCTATAACGAGCAGTACTTC
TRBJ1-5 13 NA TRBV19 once CASTEGRFWPQHF TGTGCCAGTACCGAGGGACGTTTTTGGCCCCAGCATTTT
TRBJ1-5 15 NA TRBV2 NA CASSDSNYSNQPQHF TGTGCCAGCAGTGACAGTAACTATAGCAATCAGCCCCAGCATTTT
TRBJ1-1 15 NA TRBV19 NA CASSIDQRTRAEAFF TGTGCCAGTAGTATAGATCAGAGGACCCGGGCTGAAGCTTTCTTT
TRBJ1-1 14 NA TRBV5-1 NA CASSLDGGNTEAFF TGCGCCAGCAGCTTGGACGGGGGGAACACTGAAGCTTTCTTT
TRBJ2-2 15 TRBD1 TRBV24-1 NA CATSDWGQTTGELFF TGTGCCACCAGTGACTGGGGACAGACCACCGGGGAGCTGTTTTTT
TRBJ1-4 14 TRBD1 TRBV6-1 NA CASSDGQEGEKLFF TGTGCCAGCAGTGACGGACAGGAAGGAGAAAAACTGTTTTTT
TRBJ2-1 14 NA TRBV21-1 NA CASSKGTTYNEQFF TGTGCCAGCAGCAAAGGGACCACCTACAATGAGCAGTTCTTC
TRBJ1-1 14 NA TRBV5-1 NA CASSLEVGTTEAFF TGCGCCAGCAGCTTGGAGGTGGGAACGACTGAAGCTTTCTTT
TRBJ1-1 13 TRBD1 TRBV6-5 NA CASSLQGSTEAFF TGTGCCAGCAGCCTACAGGGGAGTACTGAAGCTTTCTTT
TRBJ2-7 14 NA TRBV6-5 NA CASSYAYKGDEQYF TGTGCCAGCAGTTACGCTTATAAGGGGGACGAGCAGTACTTC
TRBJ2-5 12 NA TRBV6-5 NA CASSPGEETQYF TGTGCCAGCAGCCCGGGTGAAGAGACCCAGTACTTC
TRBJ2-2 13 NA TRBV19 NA CASSMKNTGELFF TGTGCCAGTAGTATGAAAAACACCGGGGAGCTGTTTTTT
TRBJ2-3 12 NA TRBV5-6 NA CASSFATDTQYF TGTGCCAGCAGCTTCGCCACAGATACGCAGTATTTT
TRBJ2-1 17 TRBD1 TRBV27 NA CASSRLSQGVFYNEQFF TGTGCCAGCAGTCGTCTCTCCCAGGGGGTTTTCTACAATGAGCAGTTCTTC
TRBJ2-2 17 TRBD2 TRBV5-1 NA CASSANSGRAGTGELFF TGCGCCAGCAGCGCCAATAGCGGGAGGGCTGGCACCGGGGAGCTGTTTTTT
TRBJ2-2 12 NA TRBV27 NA CASSLFTGELFF TGTGCCAGCAGTTTATTCACCGGGGAGCTGTTTTTT
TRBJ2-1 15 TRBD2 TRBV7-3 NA CASSARTSGNDEQFF TGTGCCAGCAGCGCCCGGACTAGCGGGAACGATGAGCAGTTCTTC
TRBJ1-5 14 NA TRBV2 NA CASSEASHNQPQHF TGTGCCAGCAGTGAAGCATCTCACAATCAGCCCCAGCATTTT
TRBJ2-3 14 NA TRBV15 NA CATSRDRESDTQYF TGTGCCACCAGCAGAGACAGGGAGTCAGATACGCAGTATTTT
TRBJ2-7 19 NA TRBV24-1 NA CATSDLQSGRLSAAYEQYF TGTGCCACCAGTGATTTGCAGAGTGGTCGGTTATCGGCAGCCTACGAGCAGTACTTC
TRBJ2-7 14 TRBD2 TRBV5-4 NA CASSLTSGTYEQYF TGTGCCAGCAGCTTGACTAGCGGGACCTACGAGCAGTACTTC
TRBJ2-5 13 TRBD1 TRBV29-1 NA CSVPTGVGETQYF TGCAGCGTCCCGACAGGGGTGGGGGAGACCCAGTACTTC
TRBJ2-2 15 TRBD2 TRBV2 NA CASSGHSGTTGELFF TGTGCCAGCAGTGGACATAGCGGGACCACCGGGGAGCTGTTTTTT
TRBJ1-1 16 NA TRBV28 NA CASSLQTTGQGTEAFF TGTGCCAGCAGTTTACAAACTACAGGGCAGGGCACTGAAGCTTTCTTT
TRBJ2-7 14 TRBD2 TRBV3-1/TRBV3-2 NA CASSQWRGGDEQYF TGTGCCAGCAGCCAATGGCGGGGGGGGGACGAGCAGTACTTC
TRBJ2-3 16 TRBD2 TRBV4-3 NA CASSQGPGGTTDTQYF TGCGCCAGCAGCCAAGGTCCGGGGGGAACCACAGATACGCAGTATTTT
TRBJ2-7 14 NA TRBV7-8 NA CASRRGEGQGEQYF TGTGCCAGCCGACGCGGGGAAGGGCAGGGCGAGCAGTACTTC
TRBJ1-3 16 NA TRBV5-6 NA CASSPTLAGPGNTIYF TGTGCCAGCAGCCCGACCTTGGCGGGGCCTGGAAACACCATATATTTT
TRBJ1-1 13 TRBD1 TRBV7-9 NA CASSKTGGSEAFF TGTGCCAGCAGTAAAACAGGGGGCAGTGAAGCTTTCTTT
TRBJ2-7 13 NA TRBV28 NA CASSGDLRAEQYF TGTGCCAGCAGTGGGGATCTTAGAGCCGAGCAGTACTTC